This note documents a single T cell receptor beta chain sequence. The record originates from a study of technical replicates of blood from a few donors. Losses at the gene ends were 4 bases for V and 2 bases for J; bases not matched to a gene: 4. Germline-derived CDR1 and CDR2 are SNHLY and FYNNEI. The CDR3 contains 15 residues. TCRdb's table, derived via immunoSEQ multiplex PCR, lists solely in-frame clones and lacks some. Here the sample spans 60,000 to 90,000 clones, approximately 97% being singletons. This chain joins TRBV2 and TRBJ2-1; 8 bases fit TRBD1. This clonotype was sampled from a human donor in good health. The sequencing input was T cells isolated from PBMCs. CDR3 DNA sequence: TGTGCCAGCAGTGCGGGACAGGCAACCTACAATGAGCAGTTCTTC. Its translation: CASSAGQATYNEQFF.